The following is a TCR beta chain sequence with its context. Relative to the germline gene, one junction end is altered; a read error may explain this. This sample also contains other DNA sequences that code for the same CDR3. This sample was included in a study of control samples from healthy donors and cancer patients. Assay used: immunoSEQ multiplex PCR; TCRdb lists only in-frame clones, some missing. The sample carries under 140,000 clones, roughly 90% recorded once. The CDR3 covers 15 residues. Germline values: CDR1 MNHNS, CDR2 SASEGT. The chain links TRBV6-1 to TRBJ1-6, with D unresolved. The sample was PBMCs. The sequence was obtained from a woman between 55 and 75 years old with lung cancer. CDR3 sequence reads: CASSEGVSYNSPLHF. CDR3 DNA: TGTGCCAGCAGCGAAGGAGTCTCCTATAATTCACCCCTCCACTTT.